Following are 16 T cell receptor beta chains from one sample sequenced in a study of T cell repertoires in cytomegalovirus infection. One entry per CDR3 protein results from TCRdb running MiXCR on the reads. The table lists some 700,000 distinct CDR3 sequences, approximately 40% of them singletons. Sequenced sample: PBMCs. All receptors derive from a human donor in good health (CMV status not recorded). Some clones in this sample may be carry-over from other donors' samples.

Worth noting for this clonotype: The junction and the germline gene differ at one end; a read error may be behind it. V gene TRBV3-1 combines with J gene TRBJ2-4, with unresolved D. There are 16 residues in the CDR3. CDR1 is LGHDT, CDR2 YNNKEL, per germline (reference sequence). CDR3 protein: CASSEKGSRAKHIQYF. DNA of the CDR3: TGTGCCAGCAGCGAGAAGGGTTCCCGAGCCAAACACATTCAGTACTTC. The full variable domain, in which reference TRBV3-1 and TRBJ2-4 provide the parts outside the CDR3, is DTAVSQTPKYLVTQMGNDKSIKCEQNLGHDTMYWYKQDSKKFLKIMFSYNNKELIINETVPNRFSPKSPDKAHLNLHINSLELGDSAVYFCASSEKGSRAKHIQYFGAGTRLSVL.

The chain carries TRBV19 and TRBJ2-5; unclear D gene. Germline CDR1 and CDR2: LNHDA and SQIVND (reference sequence). Trimming stripped 5 bases from V and 0 bases from J, with 13 bases between. There are 15 residues in the CDR3. The CDR3 is CASSLPGSDQETQYF. The CDR3 region has the DNA TGTGCCAGTAGTCTTCCCGGAAGCGACCAAGAGACCCAGTACTTC.

This clonotype was counted only a few times. This chain uses TRBV2 with TRBJ1-2, with D hard to call. The V gene lost 6 bases and the J gene lost 3 bases, with 14 bases spanning the gap. CDR1 and CDR2 (germline): SNHLY, FYNNEI. This CDR3 is built from 14 residues. The CDR3 region is CASSESGNHYGYTF. The CDR3 nucleotides are TGTGCCAGCAGCGAATCCGGGAATCACTATGGCTACACCTTC.

The chain joins TRBV28 to TRBJ1-3, with unresolved D. This CDR3 comprises 14 residues. Germline V gene sequence: CDR1 MDHEN, CDR2 SYDVKM. The CDR3 sequence is CSISLRGYGNTIYF. CDR3 DNA sequence: TGTTCCATCAGCCTAAGAGGGTACGGAAACACCATATATTTT.

The V and J genes are TRBV5-1 and TRBJ2-1, with 13 bases fitting TRBD2. Germline V CDR1 and CDR2: SGHRS, YFSETQ. The CDR3 sequence is 16 residues long. V gave up 3 bases and J gave up 4 bases; unmatched junction bases: 4. The CDR3 DNA reads as TGCGCCAGCAGCTACGGGACTAGCGGGAATTACAATGAGCAGTTCTTC. Its protein product is CASSYGTSGNYNEQFF.

At least ten counts were recorded for this clonotype. The chain carries TRBV6-1 and TRBJ2-5, with 8 bases aligning to TRBD2. The CDR3 loop spans 15 amino acids. CDR1 is MNHNS and CDR2 is SASEGT in the germline V gene. The trim removed 3 bases at V and 5 bases at J, leaving 8 bases unmatched. CDR3 DNA: TGTGCCAGCAGTGATGGACTAGCAGGCCCGGAGACCCAGTACTTC. It translates to CASSDGLAGPETQYF.

Concerning this clonotype: The germline gene is not matched at one end of the junction; a read error may be the cause. The rearrangement links TRBV20-1 to TRBJ2-7; 7 nucleotides line up with TRBD1. Per germline, CDR1 DFQATT and CDR2 SNEGSKA (reference sequence). CDR3 length equals 13 residues. The CDR3 coding sequence is TGCCGTGCTACAGGACAGGCCACCTACGAGCAGTACTTC. The encoded protein is CRATGQATYEQYF.

This clonotype was seen at least ten times. The chain employs TRBV15 and TRBJ1-5; D remains unclear. Germline CDR1 reads LNHNV; CDR2 reads YYDKDF (reference sequence). V was trimmed by 0 bases and J by 7 bases, leaving 10 bases between them. The CDR3 is made up of 14 amino acids. DNA of the CDR3: TGTGCCACCAGCAGAGAGGTCCGTGGGCAGCCCCAGCATTTT. Its translation: CATSREVRGQPQHF.

The count of this clonotype is one. Compared with germline, one end of the junction differs, possibly owing to a read error. The chain uses TRBV7-6 and TRBJ2-7; 9 bases are a match to TRBD1. Germline CDR1 is SGHVS and CDR2 is FNYEAQ. This CDR3 is 13 amino acids long. The CDR3 nucleotides read TGTGTCAGCAGCTTAGACAGGGGGGACGAGCAGTACTTC. This encodes CVSSLDRGDEQYF.

This clonotype was seen only once. The rearrangement uses TRBV7-2 and TRBJ2-3, with 7 nucleotides matching TRBD2. CDR1 SGHTA and CDR2 FQGNSA come from the germline V gene. The CDR3 runs 15 residues. With 5 bases clipped from V and 4 bases from J, the junction kept 9 bases outside the gene matches. The CDR3: CASSLGGTVPDTQYF. CDR3 sequence (DNA): TGTGCCAGCAGCCTGGGGGGGACGGTTCCAGATACGCAGTATTTT. Full variable domain (rest looked up from reference TRBV7-2 and TRBJ2-3): GAGVSQSPSNKVTEKGKDVELRCDPISGHTALYWYRQSLGQGLEFLIYFQGNSAPDKSGLPSDRFSAERTGGSVSTLTIQRTQQEDSAVYLCASSLGGTVPDTQYFGPGTRLTVL.

The V gene is TRBV19, the J gene TRBJ1-2, with D uncertain. V lost 7 bases and J 4 bases, leaving 7 bases between the germline ends. Germline V lookup: CDR1 LNHDA, CDR2 SQIVND (reference sequence). This CDR3 is built from 11 residues. The CDR3: CASTDTYGYTF. In DNA, the CDR3 is TGTGCCAGTACTGACACCTATGGCTACACCTTC.

The chain employs TRBV6-2 or TRBV6-3 and TRBJ2-3, with a weak D call TRBD1 (6 bases). The germline V gene encodes CDR1 MNHEY and CDR2 SVGEGT. Between the trimmed V and J ends, which lost 8 bases and 3 bases, there was a span of 12 bases. The CDR3 is 13 residues long. The CDR3 reads CASVRGGTDTQYF. For the CDR3, the DNA is TGTGCCAGCGTGCGAGGGGGAACAGATACGCAGTATTTT.

The rearrangement uses TRBV5-4 and TRBJ2-1; D possibly corresponds to TRBD2 (7 bases). The CDR3 totals 12 residues. Germline loops: CDR1 SGHNT, CDR2 YYREEE (reference sequence). Between the trimmed V and J ends, which lost 3 bases and 12 bases, there was a span of 13 bases. The CDR3 reads CASSWGGGRQFF. The CDR3 nucleotides read TGTGCCAGCAGCTGGGGGGGGGGGCGGCAGTTCTTC.

The rearrangement joins TRBV24-1 to TRBJ2-7; 7 nucleotides agree with TRBD1. V was clipped by 6 bases and J by 3 bases; unmatched bases: 13. The CDR3 has 16 amino acids. CDR1 is KGHDR, CDR2 SFDVKD, per germline. The CDR3 DNA reads TGTGCCACCAGTTCCGGGACAGACCTGCCTCACTACGAGCAGTACTTC. This encodes CATSSGTDLPHYEQYF.

The genes are TRBV28 and TRBJ1-2; D unclear. Trimming removed 5 bases from V and 5 bases from J, with 9 bases in between. Per the germline V gene, CDR1 is MDHEN and CDR2 is SYDVKM. CDR3 size: 12 residues. CDR3 amino acids: CASSHGSYGYTF. In nucleotides, the CDR3 is TGTGCCAGCAGTCACGGGAGTTATGGCTACACCTTC.

The chain uses TRBV28 and TRBJ1-5; tentative D call: TRBD1 (6 bases). V was cut by 4 bases and J by 5 bases, with 18 bases left in between. Germline V gene sequence: CDR1 MDHEN, CDR2 SYDVKM. This CDR3 region has 16 residues. The CDR3 loop reads CASSYATRDIYQPQHF. In nucleotides, the CDR3 is TGTGCCAGCAGTTACGCCACCCGGGACATCTATCAGCCCCAGCATTTT.